The 27 T cell receptor beta chains below were found in one sample sequenced in a study of shared clonotypes between healthy human individuals. The repertoire was sequenced with immunoSEQ multiplex PCR; TCRdb's copy has only in-frame clones and lacks some. The sample lists about 1.1 million clones, approximately 80% occurring once. Sequencing input: memory CD4+ T cells from PBMCs. Subset reported: CD45RA-negative fraction. The receptors were sampled from a man aged 18 to 29 in good health. Some clones in this sample may be carry-over from other donors' samples.

The chain uses TRBV28 and TRBJ1-2; possibly TRBD1 for D (6 bases). The length of the CDR3 is 16 residues. V lost 10 bases and J 3 bases, leaving 24 bases between the germline ends. The germline CDR1 and CDR2 sequences are MDHEN and SYDVKM. This chain's CDR3 is CATRPAGARVDYGYTF. In DNA form, the CDR3 reads TGTGCCACCCGACCAGCGGGGGCGCGGGTAGACTATGGCTACACCTTC.

This clone has only one observation. This sequence joins TRBV27 and TRBJ2-2; D ambiguous. V was shortened by 10 bases and J by 6 bases, with 6 bases between the two germline ends. The CDR3 runs 10 residues. Germline V lookup: CDR1 MNHEY, CDR2 SMNVEV (reference sequence). The DNA of the CDR3 is TGTGCCAAGGCCTCCGGGGAGCTGTTTTTT. Translation gives CAKASGELFF.

The chain recombines TRBV5-8 with TRBJ2-4; D is unresolved. The germline V and J ends were trimmed by 4 bases and 7 bases, with 15 bases remaining between them. This CDR3 has 14 residues. Germline CDR1 and CDR2: SGHTS and YDEGEE. The CDR3 spells CASSREWAVNIQYF. As DNA, the CDR3 is TGTGCCAGCAGCCGAGAGTGGGCCGTGAACATTCAGTACTTC.

The table lists this clone with many counts. This chain connects TRBV30 to TRBJ2-2; no clear D. V was clipped by 0 bases and J by 5 bases, with 7 bases between them. Per the germline V gene, CDR1 is GTSNPN and CDR2 is SVGIG (reference sequence). This CDR3 comprises 13 residues. The CDR3 is CAWSVIATGELFF. The CDR3 coding sequence is TGTGCCTGGAGTGTTATAGCAACCGGGGAGCTGTTTTTT.

The chain couples TRBV7-2 to TRBJ1-4; maybe TRBD1 (5 bases). CDR1 is SGHTA and CDR2 is FQGNSA in the germline V gene. The CDR3 extends over 15 amino acids. Trimming left V 4 bases short and J 7 bases short, with 16 bases between. CDR3 in amino acids: CASSSDPGSVEKLFF. CDR3 nucleotide sequence: TGTGCCAGCAGCTCAGATCCAGGGAGCGTTGAAAAACTGTTTTTT.

As for this clone: A read error is possible here, since a much larger clone lies one base away. This sequence joins TRBV5-6 and TRBJ2-5; D gene ambiguous. V shed 4 bases and J shed 1 base, with 2 bases lying between them. The CDR3 loop spans 11 amino acids. Germline values: CDR1 SGHDT, CDR2 YYEEEE. The CDR3 DNA sequence: TGTGCCAGCAGCATCCAAGAGACCCAGTACTTC. It is translated as CASSIQETQYF.

The chain recombines TRBV14 with TRBJ1-2; 9 bases are a match to TRBD1. Germline CDR1 and CDR2: SGHDN and FVKESK. The CDR3 extends over 16 amino acids. Losses at the gene ends were 4 bases for V and 4 bases for J; bases not matched to a gene: 10. Here the CDR3 reads CASSPTGTGSFYGYTF. The CDR3 DNA follows: TGTGCCAGCAGCCCTACTGGGACAGGGTCCTTCTATGGCTACACCTTC. The entire variable domain, with the rest obtained from reference TRBV14 and TRBJ1-2, is as follows: EAGVTQFPSHSVIEKGQTVTLRCDPISGHDNLYWYRRVMGKEIKFLLHFVKESKQDESGMPNNRFLAERTGGTYSTLKVQPAELEDSGVYFCASSPTGTGSFYGYTFGSGTRLTVV.

Only one count was recorded for this clone. This chain uses TRBV7-9 with TRBJ1-4, with D tentatively TRBD1 (5 bases). The CDR3 loop spans 17 amino acids. Trimming left V 0 bases short and J 3 bases short, with 14 bases between. Germline lookup yields CDR1 SEHNR and CDR2 FQNEAQ (reference sequence). The CDR3 protein is CASSLARGFLANEKLFF. CDR3 in DNA: TGTGCCAGCAGCTTAGCGCGGGGGTTCTTGGCTAATGAAAAACTGTTTTTT.

This clone occurred once. This sequence is one base from a far larger clone and is likely a read error. The same CDR3 can be traced to other DNA sequences in this sample. The chain joins TRBV27 to TRBJ2-7, with D perhaps matching TRBD2 (6 bases). CDR1 is MNHEY and CDR2 is SMNVEV in the germline V gene (reference sequence). This CDR3 has 14 residues. CDR3 sequence: CASSFAGPVYEQYF. Written as DNA, the CDR3 is TGTGCCAGCAGCTTCGCGGGGCCCGTCTACGAGCAGTATTTC.

This clone was picked up a small number of times. A read error may explain this, as a much larger clone is one base away. Other DNA sequences of this sample code for an identical CDR3. The V call is TRBV29-1, the J call TRBJ1-2; no reliable D call. This CDR3 spans 8 amino acids. Trimming left V 6 bases short and J 6 bases short, with 2 bases between. Germline CDR1 is SQVTM and CDR2 is ANQGSEA. The CDR3 loop is CSVNGYTF. In nucleotides, the CDR3 is TGCAGCGTAAATGGCTACACCTTC.

The sample holds a few counts of this clone. The gene calls are TRBV5-6 and TRBJ2-5; D not certain. The CDR3 loop spans 13 amino acids. V was shortened by 4 bases and J by 2 bases, with 9 bases between the two germline ends. CDR1 is SGHDT, CDR2 YYEEEE, per germline. CDR3 coding DNA: TGTGCCAGCAGCCCGGTCTTTCAAGAGACCCAGTACTTC. Its protein is CASSPVFQETQYF.

This clone has only a few counts. Additional DNA sequences in this sample encode the identical CDR3. The rearrangement links TRBV4-1 to TRBJ1-2; TRBD1 aligns across 7 bases. The CDR3 contains 15 residues. V gave up 1 base and J gave up 0 bases; unmatched junction bases: 2. The V gene's germline CDR1 is MGHRA and CDR2 YSYEKL. This CDR3 is CASSQGTGSNYGYTF. CDR3 in DNA: TGCGCCAGCAGCCAAGGGACAGGCTCTAACTATGGCTACACCTTC.

This chain joins TRBV7-9 and TRBJ2-7; tentative D call: TRBD1 (6 bases). V lost 4 bases and J lost 6, with 10 bases in between. Germline CDR1 SEHNR, CDR2 FQNEAQ (reference sequence). This CDR3 has 12 residues. The CDR3 reads CASSSGDGEQYF. DNA of the CDR3: TGTGCCAGCAGCTCAGGGGACGGCGAGCAGTACTTC.

The gene calls are TRBV28 and TRBJ1-1; maybe TRBD1 (5 bases). V dropped 7 bases and J dropped 8 bases, with 17 bases sitting between them. The CDR3 consists of 13 residues. CDR1 MDHEN and CDR2 SYDVKM come from the germline V gene. CDR3 sequence: CASTPDSSSEAFF. The DNA of the CDR3 is TGTGCCAGCACCCCCGACAGTAGCTCAGAAGCTTTCTTT. Looking up the rest from reference TRBV28 and TRBJ1-1 gives the full variable domain: DVKVTQSSRYLVKRTGEKVFLECVQDMDHENMFWYRQDPGLGLRLIYFSYDVKMKEKGDIPEGYSVSREKKERFSLILESASTNQTSMYLCASTPDSSSEAFFGQGTRLTVV.

This rearrangement joins TRBV14 to TRBJ2-1; TRBD1 is a possible D gene (7 bases). Germline-derived CDR1 and CDR2 are SGHDN and FVKESK. The CDR3 loop spans 15 amino acids. Trimming removed 1 base at V and 7 bases at J, with 14 bases between. The DNA of the CDR3 is TGTGCCAGCAGCCAAGTGGAGGGGGCGGTAAATGAGCAGTTCTTC. Translation gives CASSQVEGAVNEQFF. Combining the CDR3 with reference TRBV14 and TRBJ2-1 gives the whole variable domain EAGVTQFPSHSVIEKGQTVTLRCDPISGHDNLYWYRRVMGKEIKFLLHFVKESKQDESGMPNNRFLAERTGGTYSTLKVQPAELEDSGVYFCASSQVEGAVNEQFFGPGTRLTVL.

This clone has a handful of counts. The chain has TRBV5-5 and TRBJ2-5, with D unclear. The germline CDR1 and CDR2 sequences are SGHKS and YYEKEE (reference sequence). The V and J ends lost 4 bases and 0 bases respectively, with 7 bases between them. This CDR3 has 13 residues. This CDR3 reads CASSPDNQETQYF. The CDR3 DNA reads as TGTGCCAGCAGCCCTGACAACCAAGAGACCCAGTACTTC.

The V and J genes are TRBV6-1 and TRBJ1-4; 9 nucleotides match TRBD1. Losses at the gene ends were 5 bases for V and 7 bases for J; bases not matched to a gene: 5. This CDR3 comprises 14 residues. Germline-derived CDR1 and CDR2 are MNHNS and SASEGT. DNA of the CDR3: TGTGCCAGCAGTAGGACAGGGGTGGGTGAAAAACTGTTTTTT. Its protein product is CASSRTGVGEKLFF.

The chain uses TRBV30 and TRBJ2-7; the D is unclear. Germline assignment: CDR1 GTSNPN and CDR2 SVGIG (reference sequence). V was shortened by 3 bases and J by 2 bases, with 17 bases between the two germline ends. The CDR3 is 15 residues long. The CDR3 here is CAWSRPRDGAYEQYF. CDR3 nucleotides: TGTGCCTGGAGCCGCCCACGTGACGGAGCCTACGAGCAGTACTTC.

This clone has just a few counts. A much larger clone sits a single nucleotide away, making a read error possible. Other nucleotide sequences in the sample specify the same CDR3. This chain joins TRBV7-3 and TRBJ2-3, with no clear D. With 2 bases removed from V and 1 base from J, the gap between germline ends came to 1 base. The CDR3 sequence is 12 residues long. CDR1 SGHTA and CDR2 FQGTGA come from the germline V gene. CDR3 sequence: CASSLGTDTQYF. The DNA of the CDR3 is TGTGCCAGCAGCTTAGGCACAGATACGCAGTATTTT.

The chain uses TRBV4-1 and TRBJ2-3, with 7 bases fitting TRBD1. V shed 3 bases, J shed 4 bases, and the junction held 19 bases outside the gene matches. Germline CDR1 reads MGHRA; CDR2 reads YSYEKL. The CDR3 runs to 19 residues. This CDR3 reads CASSHPEIKRWTGSDTQYF. The CDR3 DNA reads as TGCGCCAGCAGCCATCCAGAAATTAAGCGGTGGACAGGATCAGATACGCAGTATTTT.

This chain links TRBV5-8 with TRBJ1-5; D is perhaps TRBD1 (5 bases). The V gene's germline CDR1 is SGHTS and CDR2 YDEGEE. The V and J ends lost 0 bases and 2 bases respectively, with 9 bases between them. The CDR3 is 15 residues long. CDR3 DNA sequence: TGTGCCAGCAGCTTGGGGCAGGGTGGCAATCAGCCCCAGCATTTT. Translating it yields CASSLGQGGNQPQHF.

V and J are TRBV5-1 and TRBJ2-2; no firm D call. V dropped 0 bases and J dropped 6 bases, with 12 bases sitting between them. The CDR3 totals 15 residues. Looked up from germline, CDR1 is SGHRS and CDR2 is YFSETQ. The chain's CDR3 is CASSLAFGLAGELFF. DNA for the CDR3: TGCGCCAGCAGCTTGGCCTTTGGCCTTGCCGGGGAGCTGTTTTTT.

J is TRBJ2-5 and V is TRBV29-1; unclear D gene. The DNA end is a closer match to TRBJ2-7, so the J assignment may be wrong. CDR3 length: 11 amino acids. In germline, CDR1 is SQVTM, CDR2 ANQGSEA. The CDR3 coding sequence is TGCAGCGTTGGGTTCCCGAACGAGCAGTACTTC. Residues: CSVGFPNEQYF.

Regarding this clone: With a much larger clone just one base away, this may be a read error. The same CDR3 can be traced to other DNA sequences in this sample. The rearrangement links TRBV28 to TRBJ1-2; 11 bases align to TRBD1. Looked up from germline, CDR1 is MDHEN and CDR2 is SYDVKM. CDR3 length: 14 residues. Trimming removed 5 bases from V and 5 bases from J; junction bases left unmatched: 4. CDR3 coding DNA: TGTGCCAGCAGTCTTGGACAGGGGGCATATGGCTACACCTTC. It is translated as CASSLGQGAYGYTF.

This clone was picked up a small number of times. This sequence joins TRBV15 and TRBJ2-7, with D maybe TRBD1 (5 bases). The CDR3 covers 15 residues. Germline values: CDR1 LNHNV, CDR2 YYDKDF (reference sequence). V was pared by 0 bases and J by 6 bases, with 15 bases between. The CDR3 nucleotides read TGTGCCACCAGCAGAGATCTACAGGCCATCCCCGAGCAGTACTTC. The encoded protein is CATSRDLQAIPEQYF.

In this sample, this clone turned up once. V is TRBV9 and J is TRBJ2-1; D remains unclear. Germline-derived CDR1 and CDR2 are SGDLS and YYNGEE. V was pared by 3 bases and J by 6 bases, with 13 bases between. This CDR3 has 14 amino acids. CDR3: CASSGQIGLNEQFF. CDR3 DNA: TGTGCCAGCAGCGGACAAATAGGTCTCAATGAGCAGTTCTTC.

Only a few counts were recorded for this clone. The genes are TRBV5-4 and TRBJ2-7; 8 positions agree with TRBD1. This CDR3 has 14 amino acids. Germline-derived CDR1 and CDR2 are SGHNT and YYREEE (reference sequence). The V segment lost 1 base and the J segment 5 bases; nucleotides outside the gene matches: 5. The CDR3 loop reads CASSLPAGGNEQYF. CDR3 DNA: TGTGCCAGCAGCTTGCCGGCAGGGGGCAACGAGCAGTACTTC.